The sequence of this TCR beta chain was determined in a study of beta chain features in type 1 diabetes. Reverse transcribing all isolated RNA meant expressed TCRB transcripts were sequenced. The method was immunoSEQ multiplex PCR; TCRdb's version includes in-frame clones alone and lacks a portion of them. This table holds roughly 240,000 clones, less than 30% found once. Study results and limitations: People with Type 1 diabetes carried modestly yet significantly shorter TCRB CDR3s in all four CD4+ subsets. Individuals with type 1 diabetes displayed fewer insertions and more deletions at VDJ junctions.

With respect to this clone: Its antigen is not known.

This CDR3 is built from 12 residues. Germline V gives CDR1 SQVTM, CDR2 ANQGSEA. Trimming cost V 6 bases and J 2 bases, with 10 bases left between them. This clonotype originated in a woman between 25 and 40 years old with type 1 diabetes. This chain links TRBV29-1 with TRBJ1-2; D possibly corresponds to TRBD1 (6 bases). The sequencing sample was made of naive CD4+ T cells from blood. The CDR3 loop reads CSVNDRNYGYTF. Written as DNA, the CDR3 is TGCAGCGTCAATGACAGGAACTATGGCTACACCTTC.